What follows are 2 T cell receptor beta chains derived from one specimen sequenced in a study of CD8+CD57+ T cells in acquired aplastic anemia. TCR beta VDJ and CDR3 profiling used genomic DNA as template. TCRdb reanalysed the reads using MiXCR and keeps one entry per CDR3 protein. The sample records roughly 170,000 distinct CDR3 sequences, around 50% being singletons. Patients chosen for sequencing had shown CD8+CD57+ cell expansion by flow cytometry. Sequenced material: sorted CD4+, CD8+, or CD8+CD57+ T cells (not recorded which) from PBMCs. Source of these receptors: a human donor with aplastic anemia.

The gene calls are TRBV29-1 and TRBJ1-2; tentatively, D is TRBD1 (5 bases). Trimming pared 5 bases from V and 3 bases from J, leaving 7 bases between. Germline values: CDR1 SQVTM, CDR2 ANQGSEA. CDR3 length: 11 residues. DNA of the CDR3: TGCAGCGTTCAGGGCCACTATGGCTACACCTTC. Translation: CSVQGHYGYTF.

This clonotype was detected ten times or more. V is TRBV6-1 and J is TRBJ1-2; D is unresolved. The germline gives CDR1 MNHNS, CDR2 SASEGT. Trimming left V 5 bases short and J 6 bases short, with 16 bases between. The CDR3 spans 14 residues. CDR3 in amino acids: CASSRTGAGHGYTF. CDR3 coding DNA: TGTGCCAGCAGTAGAACGGGCGCCGGCCATGGCTACACCTTC.